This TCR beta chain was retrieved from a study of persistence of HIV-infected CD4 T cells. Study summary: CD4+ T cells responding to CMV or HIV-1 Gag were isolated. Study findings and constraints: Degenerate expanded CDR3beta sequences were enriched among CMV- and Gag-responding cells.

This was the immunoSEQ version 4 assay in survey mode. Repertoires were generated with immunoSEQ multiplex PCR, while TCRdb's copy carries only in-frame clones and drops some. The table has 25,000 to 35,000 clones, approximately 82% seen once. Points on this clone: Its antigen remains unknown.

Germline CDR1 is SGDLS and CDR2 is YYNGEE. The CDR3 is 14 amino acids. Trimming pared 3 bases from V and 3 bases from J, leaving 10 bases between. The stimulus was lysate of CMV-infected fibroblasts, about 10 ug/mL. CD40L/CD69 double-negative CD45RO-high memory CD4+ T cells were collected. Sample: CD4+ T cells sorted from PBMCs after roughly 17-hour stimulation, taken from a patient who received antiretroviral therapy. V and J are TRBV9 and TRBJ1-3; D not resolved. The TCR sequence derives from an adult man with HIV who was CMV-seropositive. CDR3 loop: CASSEYERGNTIYF. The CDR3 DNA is TGTGCCAGCAGCGAATACGAACGTGGAAACACCATATATTTT.